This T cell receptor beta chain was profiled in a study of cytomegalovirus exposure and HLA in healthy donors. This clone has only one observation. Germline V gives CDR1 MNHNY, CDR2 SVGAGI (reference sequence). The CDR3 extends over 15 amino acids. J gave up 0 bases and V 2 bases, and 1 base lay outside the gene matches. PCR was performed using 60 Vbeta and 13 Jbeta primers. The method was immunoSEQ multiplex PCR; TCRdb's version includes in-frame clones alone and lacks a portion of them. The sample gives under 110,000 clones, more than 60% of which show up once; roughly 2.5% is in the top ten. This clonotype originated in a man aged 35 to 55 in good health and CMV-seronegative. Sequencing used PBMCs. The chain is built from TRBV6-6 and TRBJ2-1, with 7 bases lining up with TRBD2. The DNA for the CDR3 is TGTGCCAGCAGTTACGGCGGGAGCTCCTACAATGAGCAGTTCTTC. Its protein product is CASSYGGSSYNEQFF.